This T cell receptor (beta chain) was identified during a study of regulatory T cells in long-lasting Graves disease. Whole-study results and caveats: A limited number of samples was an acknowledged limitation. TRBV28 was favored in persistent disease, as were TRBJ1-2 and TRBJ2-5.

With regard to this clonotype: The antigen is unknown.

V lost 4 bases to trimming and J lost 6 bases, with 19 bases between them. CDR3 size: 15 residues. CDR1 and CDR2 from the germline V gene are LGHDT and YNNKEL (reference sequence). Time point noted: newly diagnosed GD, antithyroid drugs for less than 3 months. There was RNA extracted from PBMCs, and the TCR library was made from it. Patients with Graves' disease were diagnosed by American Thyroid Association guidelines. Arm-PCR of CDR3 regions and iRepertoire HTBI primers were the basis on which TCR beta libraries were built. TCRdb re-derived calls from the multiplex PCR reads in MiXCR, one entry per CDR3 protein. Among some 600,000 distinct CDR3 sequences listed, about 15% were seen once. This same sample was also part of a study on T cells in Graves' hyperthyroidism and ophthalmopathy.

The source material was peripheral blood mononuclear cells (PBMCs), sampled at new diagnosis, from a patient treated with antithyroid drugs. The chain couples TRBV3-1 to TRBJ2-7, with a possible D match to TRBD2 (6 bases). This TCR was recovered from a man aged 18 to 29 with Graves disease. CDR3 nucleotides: TGTGCCAGCAGCCCCGGGGGTGGGATCGTCGTCGAGCAGTACTTC. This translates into CASSPGGGIVVEQYF.